These 9 T cell receptor beta chains originate from one sample sequenced in a study of T cell repertoires in cytomegalovirus infection (dated by TCRdb to the late 2010s). Reads for this sample came from an Illumina HiSeq 1500. Through fastp at Q25 and MiXCR, TCRdb rebuilt clones from the public reads, retaining in-frame beta chains. Entries are consolidated by CDR3 protein sequence, retaining the most common genes and DNA. The sample data list over 250,000 distinct CDR3 sequences, and over 20% of these were observed just once. Clones ranked in the top ten supply approximately 15% of the sample. Sequencing used PBMCs. Every receptor here comes from a human donor in good health (CMV status not recorded). Some clones in this sample may be carry-over from other donors' samples.

This clonotype turned up a few times. The gene calls are TRBV28 and TRBJ2-6; 10 bases are shared with TRBD1. Germline V gene sequence: CDR1 MDHEN, CDR2 SYDVKM. The CDR3 totals 18 residues. The J segment lost 0 bases and the V segment lost 7 bases, leaving 9 bases of the junction unmatched. CDR3: CASTDPGQGISGANVLTF. The CDR3 region has the DNA TGTGCCAGCACAGACCCGGGACAGGGGATCTCTGGGGCCAACGTCCTGACTTTC.

V and J are TRBV20-1 and TRBJ1-1; a weak D match, TRBD1 (5 bases). CDR1 and CDR2 from the germline V gene are DFQATT and SNEGSKA (reference sequence). The CDR3 sequence is 12 residues long. Trimming stripped 3 bases from V and 6 bases from J, with 11 bases between. CDR3 nucleotides: TGCAGTGCTAGGTTGACAGCTTCTGAAGCTTTCTTT. Encoded protein: CSARLTASEAFF.

This clonotype has at least ten counts. The chain uses TRBV7-2 and TRBJ2-5, with TRBD2 matching 10 bases. Per the germline V gene, CDR1 is SGHTA and CDR2 is FQGNSA. J lost 4 bases, V lost 5 bases, and 7 bases had no gene match. The CDR3 runs 15 residues. The CDR3 loop is CASSKEASGRETQYF. In DNA form, the CDR3 reads TGTGCCAGCAGCAAAGAGGCTAGCGGGAGAGAGACCCAGTACTTC.

This clonotype has just a few counts. One end of the junction fails to match germline, which may point to a read error. The chain uses TRBV7-2 and TRBJ2-1; TRBD1 might be the D (6 bases). CDR1 and CDR2 (germline): SGHTA, FQGNSA. The CDR3 extends over 9 amino acids. The CDR3 DNA reads TGTGCCAGCAGCCAGGGGCTTTATTTC. It encodes CASSQGLYF.

This chain joins TRBV24-1 and TRBJ2-1; no clear D gene. The germline V gene has CDR1 KGHDR and CDR2 SFDVKD. The CDR3 is 14 amino acids. V lost 5 bases and J lost 7, with 14 bases in between. For the CDR3, the DNA is TGTGCCACCAGTGTAGGTGGTAGCCGGAATGAGCAGTTCTTC. This sequence encodes CATSVGGSRNEQFF.

The chain employs TRBV29-1 and TRBJ1-4; D remains unclear. The germline CDR1 and CDR2 sequences are SQVTM and ANQGSEA. Trimming removed 4 bases from V and 8 bases from J, with 14 bases in between. The CDR3 has 13 amino acids. This CDR3 reads CSVANPLAEKLFF. CDR3 DNA sequence: TGCAGCGTTGCGAACCCTTTAGCCGAAAAACTGTTTTTT.

The V gene is TRBV11-2, the J gene TRBJ1-1; TRBD1 might be the D (6 bases). Trimming removed 6 bases at V and 5 bases at J, with 19 bases between. Per germline, CDR1 SGHAT and CDR2 FQNNGV. The CDR3 runs 15 residues. The CDR3, as DNA: TGTGCCAGCAGTCAGGCGGGTCAGGGGACGACTGAAGCTTTCTTT. It specifies CASSQAGQGTTEAFF.

Ten or more counts support this clonotype. The J gene is TRBJ1-2, the V gene TRBV7-2; D gene unclear. The CDR3 is 12 amino acids. From germline, CDR1 is SGHTA and CDR2 FQGNSA. V gave up 3 bases and J gave up 8 bases, with 10 bases separating them. In DNA, the CDR3 is TGTGCCAGCAGCTTGGCCCCGCTGGGCTACACCTTC. Its translation is CASSLAPLGYTF. The full variable domain, rest sourced from reference TRBV7-2 and TRBJ1-2, is GAGVSQSPSNKVTEKGKDVELRCDPISGHTALYWYRQSLGQGLEFLIYFQGNSAPDKSGLPSDRFSAERTGGSVSTLTIQRTQQEDSAVYLCASSLAPLGYTFGSGTRLTVV.

The V gene is TRBV20-1, the J gene TRBJ2-1; D possibly corresponds to TRBD1 (5 bases). V was cut by 6 bases and J by 4 bases, with 7 bases left in between. Germline V gives CDR1 DFQATT, CDR2 SNEGSKA (reference sequence). This CDR3 has 11 residues. CDR3 residues: CSARQYNEQFF. CDR3 bases: TGCAGTGCCAGACAGTACAATGAGCAGTTCTTC.